These 30 T cell receptor beta chains originate from one sample sequenced in a study of T cells in Graves' hyperthyroidism and ophthalmopathy. The source material, RNA transcripts, was used to amplify TCR beta CDR3 regions. During a first-round RT-PCR of the TCR CDR3, the HTBI primer set was used. One entry per CDR3 protein, called by TCRdb with MiXCR from the multiplex PCR reads. Among about 500,000 distinct CDR3 sequences listed, around 15% were seen once. What was sequenced was blood. The receptor set was obtained from a woman between 25 and 40 years old with Graves' ophthalmopathy.

Concerning this clonotype itself: Because it lacks the conserved phenylalanine or tryptophan at the end, this CDR3 is likely a read error. J is TRBJ2-3 and V is TRBV30; 7 nucleotides align to TRBD1. This CDR3 has 13 residues. Trimming took 5 bases from V and 3 from J; bases not matched to a gene: 5. Germline V gene lookup returns CDR1 GTSNPN and CDR2 SVGIG (reference sequence). The CDR3 here is CAWDRDVTDTQYL. The DNA for the CDR3 is TGTGCCTGGGACAGGGACGTTACAGATACGCAGTATCTT.

This clonotype occurred many times. The rearrangement uses TRBV27 and TRBJ2-5; 13 nucleotides match TRBD2. The V gene end was trimmed by 5 bases and the J gene end by 5 bases; junction bases not matched to a gene: 8. This CDR3 contains 16 residues. Germline loops: CDR1 MNHEY, CDR2 SMNVEV (reference sequence). CDR3 nucleotides: TGTGCCAGCAGTCCCGGACTAGCGGGAGTTAGGGAGACCCAGTACTTC. It is translated as CASSPGLAGVRETQYF.

At least ten counts were recorded for this clonotype. This rearrangement joins TRBV7-3 to TRBJ1-6; possible D gene TRBD1, 5 bases. Germline V gene lookup returns CDR1 SGHTA and CDR2 FQGTGA. The CDR3 extends over 13 amino acids. V lost 0 bases, J lost 8 bases, and 5 bases lay in between. The CDR3 sequence is CASSLTGDSPLHF. CDR3 coding DNA: TGTGCCAGCAGCTTAACGGGGGATTCACCCCTCCACTTT.

The chain couples TRBV19 to TRBJ1-1, with D perhaps TRBD1 (6 bases). CDR1 is LNHDA and CDR2 is SQIVND in the germline V gene (reference sequence). The CDR3 loop spans 14 amino acids. Between the trimmed V and J ends, which lost 3 bases and 1 base, there was a span of 9 bases. The chain's CDR3 is CASSILGANTEAFF. The CDR3 nucleotides are TGTGCCAGTAGTATTCTGGGGGCGAACACTGAAGCTTTCTTT.

The chain is built from TRBV7-6 and TRBJ1-2; 7 nucleotides match TRBD1. The CDR3 runs to 15 residues. Germline trimming cut 5 bases from V and 0 bases from J; bases unmatched to any gene: 6. Germline values: CDR1 SGHVS, CDR2 FNYEAQ. The CDR3 nucleotides read TGTGCCAGCAGCCCTGGGACAGAGCCTAACTATGGCTACACCTTC. Translated: CASSPGTEPNYGYTF. The full variable domain, completed using reference TRBV7-6 and TRBJ1-2, is GAGVSQSPRYKVTKRGQDVALRCDPISGHVSLYWYRQALGQGPEFLTYFNYEAQQDKSGLPNDRFSAERPEGSISTLTIQRTEQRDSAMYRCASSPGTEPNYGYTFGSGTRLTVV.

This clonotype was seen repeatedly, ten times or more. The chain recombines TRBV30 with TRBJ2-1; 10 bases fit TRBD2. The germline CDR1 and CDR2 sequences are GTSNPN and SVGIG (reference sequence). The CDR3 runs to 14 residues. After removal of 0 bases from V and 7 bases from J, the junction contained 3 bases not matched to a gene. CDR3 bases: TGTGCCTGGAGTGTATTACTAGCGGGAAATGAGCAGTTCTTC. This translates into CAWSVLLAGNEQFF.

In its sample, this clonotype was seen once. The V call is TRBV6-1, the J call TRBJ2-2; D tentatively reads TRBD1 or TRBD2 (6 bases each). There are 17 residues in the CDR3. Trimming took 6 bases from V and 5 from J, leaving 22 bases between them. Per germline, CDR1 MNHNS and CDR2 SASEGT. CDR3 amino acids: CASSRGGSSYSTGELFF. CDR3 nucleotides: TGTGCCAGCAGCCGAGGGGGGTCGTCATACTCAACCGGGGAGCTGTTTTTT.

This clonotype has a count of ten or more. The V and J genes are TRBV7-2 and TRBJ2-7; 8 bases are a match to TRBD2. V was pared by 4 bases and J by 7 bases, with 6 bases of the junction left unmatched. CDR1 and CDR2 from the germline V gene are SGHTA and FQGNSA. The CDR3 runs 13 residues. The CDR3 DNA is TGTGCCAGCAGCTCCCATCCGGGAGGGGAGCAGTACTTC. Encoded protein: CASSSHPGGEQYF.

This clonotype was counted a few times. This chain uses TRBV27 with TRBJ2-5, with D possibly TRBD2 on 7 matching bases. Trimming stripped 5 bases from V and 1 base from J, with 20 bases between. The CDR3 extends over 17 amino acids. Germline CDR1 MNHEY, CDR2 SMNVEV (reference sequence). The CDR3 DNA reads TGTGCCAGCAGTGGGCTTGGGGGAGGGGGGCTCCAAGAGACCCAGTACTTC. It encodes CASSGLGGGGLQETQYF.

The chain uses TRBV28 and TRBJ1-5, with 7 bases matching TRBD1. The CDR3 contains 15 residues. Germline CDR1 reads MDHEN; CDR2 reads SYDVKM. Trimming at V came to 6 bases and at J to 3 bases, leaving 8 bases not matched to a gene. The CDR3 nucleotides read TGTGCCAGCAGACGGGACAGCCCTACCAATCAGCCCCAGCATTTT. Residues: CASRRDSPTNQPQHF.

This chain links TRBV4-1 with TRBJ1-5; the match to TRBD1 covers 9 bases. The V gene end was trimmed by 3 bases and the J gene end by 7 bases; junction bases not matched to a gene: 4. CDR3 length: 14 residues. Germline CDR1 MGHRA, CDR2 YSYEKL. CDR3 amino acids: CASSQGQGSQPQHF. DNA for the CDR3: TGCGCCAGCAGCCAGGGACAGGGATCCCAGCCCCAGCATTTT.

The chain recombines TRBV7-6 with TRBJ1-3; D gene uncertain. V gave up 5 bases and J gave up 0 bases, with 8 bases separating them. CDR1 and CDR2 (germline): SGHVS, FNYEAQ. The CDR3 has 14 residues. CDR3 in amino acids: CASSPRYSGNTIYF. CDR3 in DNA: TGTGCCAGCAGCCCGCGCTACTCTGGAAACACCATATATTTT.

This clonotype showed up many times. The V call is TRBV28, the J call TRBJ2-2; 10 bases fit TRBD2. V dropped 5 bases and J dropped 0; count of bases not matched to a gene: 9. CDR3 length equals 18 residues. Germline V CDR1 and CDR2: MDHEN, SYDVKM. CDR3 sequence: CASSPPTSGPSNTGELFF. The CDR3 DNA sequence: TGTGCCAGCAGTCCCCCGACTAGCGGGCCTTCGAACACCGGGGAGCTGTTTTTT.

A word on this clonotype: A much larger clone lies a single base off, so this may be a read error. The J gene is TRBJ1-2, the V gene TRBV5-1, with unresolved D. V shed 7 bases and J shed 3 bases, with 19 bases lying between them. In germline, CDR1 is SGHRS, CDR2 YFSETQ. The CDR3 consists of 15 residues. The chain's CDR3 is CASGLHERRDYGYTF. In nucleotides, the CDR3 is TGCGCCAGCGGCCTACACGAACGGCGGGACTATGGCTACACCTTC.

This clonotype was picked up many times. The chain couples TRBV12-3 or TRBV12-4 to TRBJ2-7, with D possibly TRBD2 on 6 matching bases. The CDR3 consists of 15 residues. The ends were cut back, 2 bases at V and 3 bases at J, with 14 bases in the middle. CDR3 sequence reads: CASSLNGGTDYEQYF. The CDR3 nucleotides read TGTGCCAGCAGTTTAAATGGCGGGACCGACTACGAGCAGTACTTC.

A remark on this clonotype: A much larger clone lies one base from this, so it may be a read error. The chain couples TRBV7-8 to TRBJ2-1, with unresolved D. Trimming took off 1 base at V and 4 bases at J, with 8 bases between the two ends. Germline CDR1 and CDR2: SGHVS and FQNEAQ. The CDR3 contains 14 residues. CDR3 nucleotide sequence: TGTGCCAGCAGCTTAGTGGTGGGTTACAATGAGCAGTTCTTC. Translating it yields CASSLVVGYNEQFF. Combining the CDR3 with reference TRBV7-8 and TRBJ2-1 gives the whole variable domain GAGVSQSPRYKVAKRGQDVALRCDPISGHVSLFWYQQALGQGPEFLTYFQNEAQLDKSGLPSDRFFAERPEGSVSTLKIQRTQQEDSAVYLCASSLVVGYNEQFFGPGTRLTVL.

This clonotype turned up a few times. The chain carries TRBV4-2 and TRBJ2-5; maybe TRBD2 (5 bases). The CDR3 has 14 amino acids. Germline CDR1 reads LGHNA; CDR2 reads YNFKEQ. The germline V and J ends were trimmed by 0 bases and 5 bases, with 10 bases remaining between them. As DNA, the CDR3 is TGTGCCAGCAGCCAAGAAGGGAGCGATGAGACCCAGTACTTC. It codes for CASSQEGSDETQYF.

This clonotype was observed at least ten times. The chain joins TRBV11-2 to TRBJ2-1, with D possibly TRBD2 on 6 matching bases. Germline assignment: CDR1 SGHAT and CDR2 FQNNGV. The CDR3 totals 15 residues. V dropped 1 base and J dropped 6 bases, with 13 bases sitting between them. As DNA, the CDR3 is TGTGCCAGCAGCTTAGGACTAGTGCGGTCCAATGAGCAGTTCTTC. Residues: CASSLGLVRSNEQFF.

As to this clonotype: Since a much larger clone is just one base distant, this may be a read error. This chain uses TRBV24-1 with TRBJ2-3; no firm D call. The CDR3 is 13 amino acids. Germline lookup yields CDR1 KGHDR and CDR2 SFDVKD. The V end lost 2 bases, the J end lost 4 bases, and 6 bases lay between the germline ends. CDR3 residues: CATSDCLADTQYF. Written as DNA, the CDR3 is TGTGCCACCAGTGATTGTCTAGCAGATACGCAGTATTTT.

This clonotype was observed many times. The chain has TRBV20-1 and TRBJ2-7; D perhaps matches TRBD1 (7 bases). Per the germline V gene, CDR1 is DFQATT and CDR2 is SNEGSKA (reference sequence). This CDR3 region has 16 residues. V was cut by 3 bases and J by 1 base, with 19 bases left in between. The CDR3 coding sequence is TGCAGTGCTAGGGGTCGGAGCCAGGGGGGTTCCTACGAGCAGTACTTC. Its protein product is CSARGRSQGGSYEQYF.

The chain recombines TRBV4-3 with TRBJ1-2, with D maybe TRBD1 (5 bases). CDR3 size: 14 residues. The V end lost 1 base, the J end lost 2 bases, and 8 bases lay between the germline ends. CDR1 LGHNA and CDR2 YSLEER come from the germline V gene. The CDR3 is CASSQVWGNYGYTF. CDR3 sequence (DNA): TGCGCCAGCAGCCAAGTTTGGGGGAACTATGGCTACACCTTC.

The CDR3, as DNA: TGCGCCAGCAGCCTCGGCCATAACGCCGGTCTAAGGGGAGGCACAGATACGCAGTATTTT. Its protein is CASSLGHNAGLRGGTDTQYF. V usage is TRBV4-1 and J usage is TRBJ2-3, with D perhaps TRBD1 or TRBD2 (5 bases each). The CDR3 sequence is 20 residues long. The V and J ends lost 4 bases and 1 base respectively, with 27 bases between them. Germline loops: CDR1 MGHRA, CDR2 YSYEKL.

This clonotype was seen many times. The rearrangement links TRBV28 to TRBJ1-2; the D gene is possibly TRBD1 (5 bases). The CDR3 spans 13 residues. CDR1 and CDR2 from the germline V gene are MDHEN and SYDVKM. Trimming shortened V by 3 bases and J by 8 bases, and 13 bases separated the two germline ends. In nucleotides, the CDR3 is TGTGCCAGCAGTTTCGGGGGAGTAAAGGGCTACACCTTC. It translates to CASSFGGVKGYTF.

This clonotype was seen only a few times. V gene TRBV6-1 combines with J gene TRBJ1-5, with TRBD1 identical over 7 bases. Germline lookup yields CDR1 MNHNS and CDR2 SASEGT. V was clipped by 6 bases and J by 2 bases; unmatched bases: 7. The CDR3 sequence is 15 residues long. CDR3 region: CASRGGGMGNQPQHF. CDR3 coding DNA: TGTGCCAGCAGGGGAGGGGGCATGGGCAATCAGCCCCAGCATTTT.

The chain combines TRBV11-2 with TRBJ2-5; the D is unclear. Trimming took off 1 base at V and 1 base at J, with 10 bases between the two ends. Germline CDR1 and CDR2: SGHAT and FQNNGV. This CDR3 is built from 15 residues. CDR3 DNA sequence: TGTGCCAGCAGCTTAGCGCCGGCTACCCAAGAGACCCAGTACTTC. It encodes CASSLAPATQETQYF.

This clonotype was recorded at least ten times. V gene TRBV12-3 or TRBV12-4 combines with J gene TRBJ2-7; 7 bases map to TRBD1. V gave up 5 bases and J gave up 11 bases; unmatched junction bases: 9. The length of the CDR3 is 12 residues. The CDR3 reads CASSRDRNIEYF. CDR3 DNA: TGTGCCAGCAGTCGGGACAGAAATATCGAGTACTTC.

The J gene is TRBJ1-3, the V gene TRBV6-6; D gene unclear. The germline CDR1 and CDR2 sequences are MNHNY and SVGAGI (reference sequence). V was shortened by 0 bases and J by 2 bases, with 8 bases between the two germline ends. The CDR3 has 15 amino acids. CDR3 in amino acids: CASSYSGSAGNTIYF. The DNA of the CDR3 is TGTGCCAGCAGTTACTCGGGCTCGGCTGGAAACACCATATATTTT.

This clonotype has only a few counts. The chain joins TRBV5-6 to TRBJ1-5, with TRBD1 as a possible D gene (5 bases). From germline, CDR1 is SGHDT and CDR2 YYEEEE. V dropped 4 bases and J dropped 6 bases, with 14 bases sitting between them. CDR3 length equals 14 residues. The CDR3 loop reads CASSPWGGSQPQHF. The CDR3 DNA follows: TGTGCCAGCAGCCCGTGGGGGGGGAGTCAGCCCCAGCATTTT. The full variable domain, completed using reference TRBV5-6 and TRBJ1-5, is DAGVTQSPTHLIKTRGQQVTLRCSPKSGHDTVSWYQQALGQGPQFIFQYYEEEERQRGNFPDRFSGHQFPNYSSELNVNALLLGDSALYLCASSPWGGSQPQHFGDGTRLSIL.

The CDR3 DNA reads TGCGCCAGCCCCAAGACTAGCAACTACAATGAGCAGTTCTTC. It is translated as CASPKTSNYNEQFF. This rearrangement joins TRBV10-1 to TRBJ2-1; 7 bases line up with TRBD2. CDR1 is WNHNN, CDR2 SYGVQD, per germline (reference sequence). The CDR3 runs 14 residues. V was clipped by 8 bases and J by 3 bases; unmatched bases: 7.

This clonotype was detected only a few times. The chain couples TRBV6-2 or TRBV6-3 to TRBJ1-2; possibly TRBD1 for D (5 bases). Trimming stripped 5 bases from V and 4 bases from J, with 17 bases between. CDR1 MNHEY and CDR2 SVGEGT come from the germline V gene. The CDR3 has 15 amino acids. CDR3 in amino acids: CASSVETAGSYGYTF. In DNA, the CDR3 is TGTGCCAGCAGTGTAGAGACAGCAGGTTCCTATGGCTACACCTTC.